Sequencing of this T cell receptor (beta chain) was carried out in a study of blood T cell repertoires in COVID-19. TCRdb's table, derived via immunoSEQ multiplex PCR, lists solely in-frame clones and lacks some. The sample yields over 150,000 clones, approximately 90% seen once. CDR1 is LNHDA and CDR2 is SQIVND in the germline V gene (reference sequence). The CDR3 contains 15 residues. Trimming took 5 bases from V and 3 from J; bases not matched to a gene: 7. This clone showed up just once. The TCR originated in a man aged 18-30 years who had recovered from COVID-19. V gene TRBV19 combines with J gene TRBJ2-5, with 9 bases identical to TRBD2. Specimen: peripheral blood. CDR3 residues: CASSPPPSGEETQYF. DNA of the CDR3: TGTGCCAGTAGTCCCCCACCTAGCGGGGAAGAGACCCAGTACTTC.